These 5 T cell receptor beta chains were all obtained from the same sample, sequenced in a study of T cells in tumors after PD-1 blockade. Generated by immunoSEQ multiplex PCR, the TCRdb table keeps only in-frame clones and is missing some. The top ten clones hold less than 15% of a sample with around 25,000 clones, roughly four fifths of them seen once. The input for sequencing was PBMCs, taken after anti-PD-1 treatment. The source of these receptors is a human donor with basal cell carcinoma.

The genes are TRBV21-1 and TRBJ2-3; the table calls TRBD1, which could not be checked here. TRBV21-1 is a pseudogene segment. The CDR3 length is 15 residues. The CDR3 DNA follows: TGTGCCAGCAATGGGGGACAGACTAGCACAGATACGCAGTATTTT. Protein product: CASNGGQTSTDTQYF.

CDR3 in amino acids: CAYTGEGRRSSGNTIYF. The DNA for the CDR3 is TGTGCCTATACCGGGGAGGGACGCAGAAGTTCTGGAAACACCATATATTTT. The V gene is TRBV30, the J gene TRBJ1-3; D might be TRBD1 (5 bases). V was cut by 7 bases and J by 1 base, with 23 bases left in between. Germline-derived CDR1 and CDR2 are GTSNPN and SVGIG (reference sequence). The CDR3 totals 17 residues. Full variable domain (outside the CDR3, taken from reference TRBV30 and TRBJ1-3): SQTIHQWPATLVQPVGSPLSLECTVEGTSNPNLYWYRQAAGRGLQLLFYSVGIGQISSEVPQNLSASRPQDRQFILSSKKLLLSDSGFYLCAYTGEGRRSSGNTIYFGEGSWLTVV.

The gene calls are TRBV9 and TRBJ2-2, with D possibly being TRBD2 (6 bases). Trimming pared 0 bases from V and 0 bases from J, leaving 9 bases between. This CDR3 has 16 amino acids. Looked up from germline, CDR1 is SGDLS and CDR2 is YYNGEE. Here the CDR3 DNA reads TGTGCCAGCAGCGTAGGGAGGGGCGCGAACACCGGGGAGCTGTTTTTT. It translates to CASSVGRGANTGELFF.

CDR3 coding DNA: TGTGCCAGCAGTTACTTGCGTAACTCCTACGAGCAGTACTTC. Translation: CASSYLRNSYEQYF. V usage is TRBV6-5 and J usage is TRBJ2-7; D is unresolved. The germline V gene has CDR1 MNHEY and CDR2 SVGAGI. The CDR3 is made up of 14 amino acids. V shed 1 base and J shed 0 bases, with 7 bases lying between them.

A few counts support this clone. This sequence joins TRBV14 and TRBJ1-5; perhaps TRBD1 as D (5 bases). The V and J ends lost 7 bases and 3 bases respectively, with 22 bases between them. CDR3 length equals 17 residues. CDR1 and CDR2 (germline): SGHDN, FVKESK. The CDR3 DNA reads TGTGCCAGCACCATCCTGAGCCTCCAGGGAGTCAATCAGCCCCAGCATTTT. This encodes CASTILSLQGVNQPQHF.